The rows below give T cell receptor beta chains drawn from one sample of a study of regulatory T cells in long-lasting Graves disease. TCRdb redid the calling of the multiplex PCR reads with MiXCR, one entry per CDR3 protein. The sample comprises some 600,000 distinct CDR3 sequences, about 16% of which are singletons, and about 12% rests with the top ten. These data also featured in a second study, about T cells in Graves' hyperthyroidism and ophthalmopathy.

The input for sequencing was peripheral blood mononuclear cells (PBMCs), taken at new diagnosis, from a patient treated with antithyroid drugs. The source of these receptors is a man in his late teens or twenties with Graves disease. The CDR3 runs from the conserved cysteine through the conserved F or W. Each record gives: D gene, J gene, V gene, clone size, CDR3 protein, CDR3 DNA. D genes are given only for firm matches. Clone size, where shown, is once, few, many, or a class for clones that have expanded.

d_call: TRBD2
j_call: TRBJ2-1
v_call: TRBV11-2
clone_size: many
cdr3_aa: CASSSGLAGDWGNEQFF
cdr3_nt: TGTGCCAGCAGCTCCGGACTAGCGGGAGACTGGGGCAATGAGCAGTTCTTC

d_call: TRBD2
j_call: TRBJ2-1
v_call: TRBV30
clone_size: many
cdr3_aa: CAWRQLAGGYNEQFF
cdr3_nt: TGTGCCTGGAGGCAGCTAGCGGGAGGATACAATGAGCAGTTCTTC

d_call: TRBD2
j_call: TRBJ2-3
v_call: TRBV4-1
clone_size: few
cdr3_aa: CASSKEERERGTQYF
cdr3_nt: TGCGCCAGCAGTAAAGAAGAGCGGGAGAGAGGTACGCAGTATTTT

d_call: TRBD2
j_call: TRBJ2-3
v_call: TRBV7-9
clone_size: NA
cdr3_aa: CASSLHSGLAESDTQYF
cdr3_nt: TGTGCCAGCAGCCTTCATTCGGGACTAGCGGAATCGGATACGCAGTATTTT

d_call: NA
j_call: TRBJ2-1
v_call: TRBV6-9
clone_size: NA
cdr3_aa: CASSYVRGLDNEQFF
cdr3_nt: TGTGCCAGCAGTTACGTTAGGGGACTTGACAATGAGCAGTTCTTC

d_call: NA
j_call: TRBJ2-7
v_call: TRBV2
clone_size: many
cdr3_aa: CASKRTREGGYEQYF
cdr3_nt: TGTGCCAGCAAGCGTACTAGGGAAGGAGGCTACGAGCAGTACTTC

d_call: NA
j_call: TRBJ1-6
v_call: TRBV27
clone_size: many
cdr3_aa: CASSLGDPGVGSPLHF
cdr3_nt: TGTGCCAGCTCCCTCGGGGACCCAGGAGTGGGTTCACCCCTCCACTTT

d_call: TRBD2
j_call: TRBJ2-2
v_call: TRBV29-1
clone_size: few
cdr3_aa: CSVSLTGGDIPAGELFF
cdr3_nt: TGCAGCGTTTCCCTCACGGGGGGGGACATCCCAGCCGGGGAGCTGTTTTTT

d_call: NA
j_call: TRBJ2-2
v_call: TRBV28
clone_size: NA
cdr3_aa: CASNRGRATGELFF
cdr3_nt: TGTGCCAGCAATCGGGGTCGGGCCACCGGGGAGCTGTTTTTT

d_call: NA
j_call: TRBJ1-3
v_call: TRBV3-1
clone_size: NA
cdr3_aa: CASSPQPGNTIYF
cdr3_nt: TGTGCCAGCAGCCCACAGCCGGGAAACACCATATATTTT

d_call: TRBD1
j_call: TRBJ2-7
v_call: TRBV7-6
clone_size: NA
cdr3_aa: CASSLTRDRGYEQYF
cdr3_nt: TGTGCCAGCAGCTTAACACGGGACAGAGGCTACGAGCAGTACTTC

d_call: NA
j_call: TRBJ2-3
v_call: TRBV11-3
clone_size: many
cdr3_aa: CASSSIQDTQYF
cdr3_nt: TGTGCCAGCAGCTCCATTCAAGATACGCAGTATTTT

d_call: NA
j_call: TRBJ1-4
v_call: TRBV11-2
clone_size: NA
cdr3_aa: CASGMGEIEKLFF
cdr3_nt: TGTGCCAGCGGAATGGGAGAAATTGAAAAACTGTTTTTT

d_call: NA
j_call: TRBJ2-7
v_call: TRBV5-1
clone_size: many
cdr3_aa: CASSLFTGPYEQYF
cdr3_nt: TGCGCCAGCAGCTTGTTTACAGGGCCCTACGAGCAGTACTTC

d_call: NA
j_call: TRBJ1-1
v_call: TRBV10-3
clone_size: few
cdr3_aa: CAISDGGVGVEAFF
cdr3_nt: TGTGCCATCAGTGACGGGGGCGTGGGGGTAGAAGCTTTCTTT